This is a list of T cell receptor beta chains from one sample in a study of identical twins. TCRdb ran MiXCR on the 5' RACE reads and lists one entry per CDR3 protein. The repertoire holds under 1 million distinct CDR3 sequences, with roughly an eighth as singletons. These same records also appear under a second study, on yellow fever vaccine responses in identical twins.

The specimen was PBMCs. All receptors come from a woman between 18 and 30 years old in good health. The CDR3 runs from the conserved cysteine through the conserved F or W. The order of the fields is clone size, D gene, J gene, V gene, CDR3 protein, CDR3 DNA. A D gene is named only where the DNA matches it firmly. Clone sizes are given selectively: once, few, many, or a class where the clone is expanded.

abundance: few; d_gene: TRBD2; j_gene: TRBJ2-7; v_gene: TRBV7-9; CDR3aa: CASSLPRTSGREEQYF; CDR3nt: TGTGCCAGCAGCCTCCCCCGGACTAGCGGGAGGGAAGAGCAGTACTTC
abundance: few; d_gene: NA; j_gene: TRBJ2-5; v_gene: TRBV12-3/TRBV12-4; CDR3aa: CASSLAAGAQYF; CDR3nt: TGTGCCAGCAGTTTAGCCGCTGGGGCCCAGTACTTC
abundance: many; d_gene: NA; j_gene: TRBJ1-3; v_gene: TRBV28; CDR3aa: CASSFLGFGNTIYF; CDR3nt: TGTGCCAGCAGTTTCTTGGGTTTTGGAAACACCATATATTTT
abundance: few; d_gene: TRBD2; j_gene: TRBJ2-2; v_gene: TRBV5-1; CDR3aa: CASSLWLAGPDNTGELFF; CDR3nt: TGCGCCAGCAGCTTGTGGCTAGCGGGGCCCGACAACACCGGGGAGCTGTTTTTT
abundance: few; d_gene: NA; j_gene: TRBJ2-4; v_gene: TRBV12-3/TRBV12-4; CDR3aa: CASSRNSENIQYF; CDR3nt: TGTGCCAGCAGTCGAAATTCGGAAAACATTCAGTACTTC
abundance: many; d_gene: NA; j_gene: TRBJ1-5; v_gene: TRBV4-1; CDR3aa: CASSQDTGQTRQPQHF; CDR3nt: TGCGCCAGCAGCCAAGATACCGGGCAGACGAGGCAGCCCCAGCATTTT
abundance: NA; d_gene: NA; j_gene: TRBJ1-5; v_gene: TRBV6-1; CDR3aa: CASSEAGGPNQPQHF; CDR3nt: TGTGCCAGCAGTGAAGCGGGGGGACCGAATCAGCCCCAGCATTTT
abundance: NA; d_gene: NA; j_gene: TRBJ2-7; v_gene: TRBV11-2; CDR3aa: CASSLGRLGKLGYEQYF; CDR3nt: TGTGCCAGCAGCTTAGGCCGACTAGGAAAATTAGGCTACGAGCAGTACTTC
abundance: few; d_gene: NA; j_gene: TRBJ2-1; v_gene: TRBV7-2; CDR3aa: CASSLRGGPTYNEQFF; CDR3nt: TGTGCCAGCAGCTTACGAGGCGGGCCCACCTACAATGAGCAGTTCTTC
abundance: NA; d_gene: NA; j_gene: TRBJ1-6; v_gene: TRBV19; CDR3aa: CASSYSRQVGSPLHF; CDR3nt: TGTGCCAGTAGTTACTCGCGACAGGTCGGTTCACCCCTCCACTTT
abundance: few; d_gene: NA; j_gene: TRBJ1-1; v_gene: TRBV4-2; CDR3aa: CASSPQTGEAFF; CDR3nt: TGTGCCAGCAGCCCCCAAACCGGTGAAGCTTTCTTT
abundance: NA; d_gene: NA; j_gene: TRBJ2-1; v_gene: TRBV5-1; CDR3aa: CASSLNSEQFF; CDR3nt: TGCGCCAGCAGCTTAAATAGTGAGCAGTTCTTC
abundance: few; d_gene: TRBD1; j_gene: TRBJ2-2; v_gene: TRBV5-1; CDR3aa: CASSAGQGRTGELFF; CDR3nt: TGCGCCAGCAGCGCGGGACAGGGTAGGACCGGGGAGCTGTTTTTT
abundance: NA; d_gene: TRBD2; j_gene: TRBJ2-1; v_gene: TRBV20-1; CDR3aa: CSASGPLAGGPNEQFF; CDR3nt: TGCAGTGCTAGCGGTCCACTAGCGGGGGGGCCAAATGAGCAGTTCTTC
abundance: few; d_gene: NA; j_gene: TRBJ1-5; v_gene: TRBV12-3/TRBV12-4; CDR3aa: CASTVGGGSNQPQHF; CDR3nt: TGTGCCAGCACCGTTGGGGGCGGGAGCAATCAGCCCCAGCATTTT
abundance: NA; d_gene: TRBD2; j_gene: TRBJ2-3; v_gene: TRBV12-3/TRBV12-4; CDR3aa: CASSGLAGGSDTQYF; CDR3nt: TGTGCCAGCAGCGGACTAGCGGGAGGATCAGATACGCAGTATTTT
abundance: NA; d_gene: TRBD1; j_gene: TRBJ2-3; v_gene: TRBV4-1; CDR3aa: CASSQDGQGITDTQYF; CDR3nt: TGCGCCAGCAGCCAGGATGGACAGGGGATCACAGATACGCAGTATTTT